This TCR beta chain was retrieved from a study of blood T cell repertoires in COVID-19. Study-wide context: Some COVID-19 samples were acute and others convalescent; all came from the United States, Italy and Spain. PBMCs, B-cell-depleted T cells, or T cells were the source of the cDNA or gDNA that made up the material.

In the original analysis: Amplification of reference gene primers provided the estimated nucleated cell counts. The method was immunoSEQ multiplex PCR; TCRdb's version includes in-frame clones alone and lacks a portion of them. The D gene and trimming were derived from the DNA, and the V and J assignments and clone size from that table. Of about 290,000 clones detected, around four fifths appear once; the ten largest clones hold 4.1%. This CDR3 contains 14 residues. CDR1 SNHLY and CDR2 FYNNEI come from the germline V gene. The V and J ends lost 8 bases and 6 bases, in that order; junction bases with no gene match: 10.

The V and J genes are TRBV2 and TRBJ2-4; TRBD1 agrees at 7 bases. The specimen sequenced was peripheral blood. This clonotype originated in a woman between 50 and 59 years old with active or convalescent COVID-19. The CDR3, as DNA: TGTGCCAGCCGGACCGGGACAGCAGCAAACATTCAGTACTTC. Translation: CASRTGTAANIQYF.